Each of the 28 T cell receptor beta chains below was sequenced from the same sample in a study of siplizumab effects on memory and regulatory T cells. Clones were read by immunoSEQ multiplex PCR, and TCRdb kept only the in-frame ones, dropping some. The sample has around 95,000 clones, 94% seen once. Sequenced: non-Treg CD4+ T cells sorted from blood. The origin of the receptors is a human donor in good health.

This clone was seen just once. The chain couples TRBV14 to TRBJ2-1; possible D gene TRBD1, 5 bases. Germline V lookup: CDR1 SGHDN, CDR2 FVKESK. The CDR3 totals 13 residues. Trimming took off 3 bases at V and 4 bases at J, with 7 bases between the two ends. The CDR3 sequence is CASSQGLYNEQFF. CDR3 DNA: TGTGCCAGCAGCCAGGGGCTGTACAATGAGCAGTTCTTC.

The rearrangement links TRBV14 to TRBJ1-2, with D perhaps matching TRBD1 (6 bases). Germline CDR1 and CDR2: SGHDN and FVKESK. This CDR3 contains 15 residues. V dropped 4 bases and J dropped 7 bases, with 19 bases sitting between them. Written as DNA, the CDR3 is TGTGCCAGCAGCCCCCCCTCACTACAGGGTTCTGGCTACACCTTC. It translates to CASSPPSLQGSGYTF.

DNA for the CDR3: TGTGCCAGCAGCCTTAGGACAGGAGGGTTAGATACGCAGTATTTT. Protein sequence: CASSLRTGGLDTQYF. This chain links TRBV5-8 with TRBJ2-3, with D tentatively TRBD1 (7 bases). V was shortened by 4 bases and J by 5 bases, with 17 bases between the two germline ends. CDR1 is SGHTS, CDR2 YDEGEE, per germline. This CDR3 has 15 residues.

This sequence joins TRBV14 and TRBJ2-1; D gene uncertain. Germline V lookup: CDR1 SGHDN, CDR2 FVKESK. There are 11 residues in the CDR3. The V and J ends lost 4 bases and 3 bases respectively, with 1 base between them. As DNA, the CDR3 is TGTGCCAGCAGCCTCTACAATGAGCAGTTCTTC. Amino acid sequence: CASSLYNEQFF.

The CDR3 sequence is CASSPHRVDTEAFF. CDR3 coding DNA: TGTGCCAGCAGCCCACATCGGGTCGACACTGAAGCTTTCTTT. V and J are TRBV9 and TRBJ1-1; D unclear. The V gene lost 4 bases and the J gene lost 3 bases, with 13 bases spanning the gap. The CDR3 length is 14 residues. Germline V gives CDR1 SGDLS, CDR2 YYNGEE.

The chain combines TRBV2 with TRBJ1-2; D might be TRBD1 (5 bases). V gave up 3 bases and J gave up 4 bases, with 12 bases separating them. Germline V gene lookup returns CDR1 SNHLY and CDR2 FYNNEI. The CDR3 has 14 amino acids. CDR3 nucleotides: TGTGCCAGCAGTGACAGAGCAGGGACCTATGGCTACACCTTC. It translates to CASSDRAGTYGYTF. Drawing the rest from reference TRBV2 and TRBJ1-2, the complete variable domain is EPEVTQTPSHQVTQMGQEVILRCVPISNHLYFYWYRQILGQKVEFLVSFYNNEISEKSEIFDDQFSVERPDGSNFTLKIRSTKLEDSAMYFCASSDRAGTYGYTFGSGTRLTVV.

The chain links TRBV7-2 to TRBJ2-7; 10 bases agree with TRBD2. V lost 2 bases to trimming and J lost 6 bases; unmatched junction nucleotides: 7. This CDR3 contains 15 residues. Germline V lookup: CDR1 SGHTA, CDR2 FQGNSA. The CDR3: CASSLLPSGSTEQYF. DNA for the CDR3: TGTGCCAGCAGCTTACTTCCTAGCGGGAGTACCGAGCAGTACTTC.

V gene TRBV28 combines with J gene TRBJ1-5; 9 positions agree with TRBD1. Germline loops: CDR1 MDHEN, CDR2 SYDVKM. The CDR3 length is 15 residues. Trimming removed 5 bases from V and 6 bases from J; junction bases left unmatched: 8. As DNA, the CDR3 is TGTGCCAGCAGTCACGGGACAGGGTTGTTTCAGCCCCAGCATTTT. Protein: CASSHGTGLFQPQHF.

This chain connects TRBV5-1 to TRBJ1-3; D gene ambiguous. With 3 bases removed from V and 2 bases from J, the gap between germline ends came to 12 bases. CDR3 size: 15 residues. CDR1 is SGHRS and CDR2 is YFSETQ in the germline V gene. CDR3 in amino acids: CASSSGGGAGNTIYF. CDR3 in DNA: TGCGCCAGCAGCTCGGGAGGTGGGGCTGGAAACACCATATATTTT.

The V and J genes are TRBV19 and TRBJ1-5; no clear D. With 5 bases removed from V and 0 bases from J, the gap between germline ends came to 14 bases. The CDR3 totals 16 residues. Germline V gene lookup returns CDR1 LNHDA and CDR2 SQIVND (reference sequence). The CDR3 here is CASSVNSGSSNQPQHF. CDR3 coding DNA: TGTGCCAGTAGTGTTAATTCGGGCAGTAGCAATCAGCCCCAGCATTTT.

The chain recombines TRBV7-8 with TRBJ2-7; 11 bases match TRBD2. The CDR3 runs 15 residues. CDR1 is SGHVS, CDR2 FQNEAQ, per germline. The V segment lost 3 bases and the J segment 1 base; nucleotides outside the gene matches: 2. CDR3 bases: TGTGCCAGCAGCTTGACTAGCGGGACTTCCTACGAGCAGTACTTC. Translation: CASSLTSGTSYEQYF.

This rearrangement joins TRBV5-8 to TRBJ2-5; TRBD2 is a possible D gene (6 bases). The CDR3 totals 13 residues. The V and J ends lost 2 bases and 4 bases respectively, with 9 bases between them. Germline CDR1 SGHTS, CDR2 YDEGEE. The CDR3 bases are TGTGCCAGCAGCTTCTTGGGAGGAGAGACCCAGTACTTC. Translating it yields CASSFLGGETQYF. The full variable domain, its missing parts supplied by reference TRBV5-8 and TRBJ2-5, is EAGVTQSPTHLIKTRGQQATLRCSPISGHTSVYWYQQALGLGLQFLLWYDEGEERNRGNFPPRFSGRQFPNYSSELNVNALELEDSALYLCASSFLGGETQYFGPGTRLLVL.

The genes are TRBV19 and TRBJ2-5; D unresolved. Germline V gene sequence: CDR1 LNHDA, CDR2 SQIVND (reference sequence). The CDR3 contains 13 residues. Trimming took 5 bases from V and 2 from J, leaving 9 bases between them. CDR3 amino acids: CASSRPRQETQYF. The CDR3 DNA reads TGTGCCAGTAGTCGACCGAGGCAAGAGACCCAGTACTTC.

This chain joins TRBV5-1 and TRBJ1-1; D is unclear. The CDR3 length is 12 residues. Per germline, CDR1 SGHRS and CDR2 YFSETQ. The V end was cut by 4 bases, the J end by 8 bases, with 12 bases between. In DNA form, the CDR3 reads TGCGCCAGCAGCCCGCTTGGGGTCGAAGCTTTCTTT. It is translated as CASSPLGVEAFF.

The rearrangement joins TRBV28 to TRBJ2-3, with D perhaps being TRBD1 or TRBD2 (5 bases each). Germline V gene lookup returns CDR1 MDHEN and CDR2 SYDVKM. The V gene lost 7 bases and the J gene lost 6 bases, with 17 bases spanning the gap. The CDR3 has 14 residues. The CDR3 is CASTRGLRADTQYF. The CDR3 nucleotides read TGTGCCAGCACCCGGGGCTTACGAGCGGATACGCAGTATTTT. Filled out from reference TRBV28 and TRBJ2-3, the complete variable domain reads DVKVTQSSRYLVKRTGEKVFLECVQDMDHENMFWYRQDPGLGLRLIYFSYDVKMKEKGDIPEGYSVSREKKERFSLILESASTNQTSMYLCASTRGLRADTQYFGPGTRLTVL.

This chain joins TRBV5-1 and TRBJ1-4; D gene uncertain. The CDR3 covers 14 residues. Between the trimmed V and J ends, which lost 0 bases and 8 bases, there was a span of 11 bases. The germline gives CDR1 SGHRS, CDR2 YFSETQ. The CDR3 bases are TGCGCCAGCAGCTTGGGGCAGGAGGACGAAAAACTGTTTTTT. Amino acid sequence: CASSLGQEDEKLFF.

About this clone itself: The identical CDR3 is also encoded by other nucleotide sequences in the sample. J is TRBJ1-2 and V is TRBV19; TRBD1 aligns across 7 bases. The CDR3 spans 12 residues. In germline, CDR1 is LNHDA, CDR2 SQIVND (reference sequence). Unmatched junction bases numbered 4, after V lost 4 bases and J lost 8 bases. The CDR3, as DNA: TGTGCCAGTAGTAGACAGGGTTACGGCTACACCTTC. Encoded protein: CASSRQGYGYTF.

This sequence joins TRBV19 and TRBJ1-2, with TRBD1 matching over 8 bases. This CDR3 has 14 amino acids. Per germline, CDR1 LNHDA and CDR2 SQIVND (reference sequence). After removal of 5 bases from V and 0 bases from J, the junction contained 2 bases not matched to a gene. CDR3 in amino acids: CASSEDRANYGYTF. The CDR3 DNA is TGTGCCAGTAGTGAGGACAGGGCTAACTATGGCTACACCTTC.

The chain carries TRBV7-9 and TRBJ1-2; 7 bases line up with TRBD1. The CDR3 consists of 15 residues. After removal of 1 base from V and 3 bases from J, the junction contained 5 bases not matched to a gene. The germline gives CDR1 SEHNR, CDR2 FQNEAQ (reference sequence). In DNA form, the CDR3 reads TGTGCCAGCAGCTTAGATAAAGGGACAGACTATGGCTACACCTTC. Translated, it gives CASSLDKGTDYGYTF.

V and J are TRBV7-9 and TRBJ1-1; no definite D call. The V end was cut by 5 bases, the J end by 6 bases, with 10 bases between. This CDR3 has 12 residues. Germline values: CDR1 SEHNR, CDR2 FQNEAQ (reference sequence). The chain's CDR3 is CASSRQGPEAFF. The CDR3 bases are TGTGCCAGCAGCCGCCAAGGCCCTGAAGCTTTCTTT. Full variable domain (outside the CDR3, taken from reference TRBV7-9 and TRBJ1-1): DTGVSQNPRHKITKRGQNVTFRCDPISEHNRLYWYRQTLGQGPEFLTYFQNEAQLEKSRLLSDRFSAERPKGSFSTLEIQRTEQGDSAMYLCASSRQGPEAFFGQGTRLTVV.

Written as DNA, the CDR3 is TGTGCCTGGGACAAGACTAGCAATACGCAGTATTTT. Its translation is CAWDKTSNTQYF. The chain uses TRBV30 and TRBJ2-3; 7 bases map to TRBD2. The germline V gene has CDR1 GTSNPN and CDR2 SVGIG (reference sequence). V shed 5 bases and J 7 bases; nucleotides not matched to a gene: 6. CDR3 length: 12 amino acids.

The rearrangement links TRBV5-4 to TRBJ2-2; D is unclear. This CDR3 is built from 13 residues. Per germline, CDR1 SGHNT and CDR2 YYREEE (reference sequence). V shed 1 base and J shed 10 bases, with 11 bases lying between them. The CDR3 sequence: CASSLSARLELFF. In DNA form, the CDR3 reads TGTGCCAGCAGCTTGAGTGCCCGCCTGGAGCTGTTTTTT.

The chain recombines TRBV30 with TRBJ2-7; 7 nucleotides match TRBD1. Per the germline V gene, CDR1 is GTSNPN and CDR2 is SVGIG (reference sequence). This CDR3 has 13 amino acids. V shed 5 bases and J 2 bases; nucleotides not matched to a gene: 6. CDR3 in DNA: TGTGCCTGGGGACAGGACCTGGCCTACGAGCAGTACTTC. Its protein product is CAWGQDLAYEQYF.

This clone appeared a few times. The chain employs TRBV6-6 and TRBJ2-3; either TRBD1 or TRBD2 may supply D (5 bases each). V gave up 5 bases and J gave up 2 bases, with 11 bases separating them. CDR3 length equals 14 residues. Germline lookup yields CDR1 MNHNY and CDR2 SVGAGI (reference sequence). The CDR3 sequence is CASSKPGHTDTQYF. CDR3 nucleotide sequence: TGTGCCAGCAGTAAACCGGGGCACACAGATACGCAGTATTTT.

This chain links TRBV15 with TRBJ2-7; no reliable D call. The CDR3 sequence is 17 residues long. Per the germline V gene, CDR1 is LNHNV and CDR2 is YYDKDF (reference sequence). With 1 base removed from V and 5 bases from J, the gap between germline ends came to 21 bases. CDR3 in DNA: TGTGCCACCAGCAGAGTTATAGGTACCAAGGGTGTCCACGAGCAGTACTTC. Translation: CATSRVIGTKGVHEQYF.

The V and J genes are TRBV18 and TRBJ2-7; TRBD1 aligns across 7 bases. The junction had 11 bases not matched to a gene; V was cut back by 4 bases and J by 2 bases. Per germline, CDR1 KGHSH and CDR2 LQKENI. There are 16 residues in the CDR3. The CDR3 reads CASSLPGGTGTYEQYF. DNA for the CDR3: TGTGCCAGCTCACTCCCAGGGGGTACTGGGACCTACGAGCAGTACTTC.

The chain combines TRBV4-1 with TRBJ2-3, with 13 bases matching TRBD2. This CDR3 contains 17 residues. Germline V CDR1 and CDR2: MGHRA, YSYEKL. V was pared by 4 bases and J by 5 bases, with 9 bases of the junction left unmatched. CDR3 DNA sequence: TGCGCCAGCAGCCCACAACTAGCGGGAGGGCCTCTAGATACGCAGTATTTT. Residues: CASSPQLAGGPLDTQYF.

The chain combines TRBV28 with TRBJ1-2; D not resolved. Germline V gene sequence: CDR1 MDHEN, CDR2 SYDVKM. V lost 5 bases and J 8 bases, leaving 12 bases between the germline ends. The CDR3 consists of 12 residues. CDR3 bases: TGTGCCAGCAGTGTACGGGGTTGGGGCTACACCTTC. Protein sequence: CASSVRGWGYTF.